This T cell receptor beta chain appears in the sequencing data of a study of CD8 T cells in ankylosing spondylitis. Study-wide points: Apparently characteristic of ankylosing spondylitis blood was a TCR beta motif (roughly 8 highly homologous variants). Previous work reported some of these motif variants in the synovial fluid and blood of reactive arthritis.

This clonotype was seen a few times. Its matching antigen is unknown. This CDR3 region has 15 residues. V lost 2 bases to trimming and J lost 7 bases; unmatched junction nucleotides: 6. Looked up from germline, CDR1 is SEHNR and CDR2 is FQNEAQ (reference sequence). TCRdb reanalysed the 5' RACE reads using MiXCR and keeps one entry per CDR3 protein. The sample includes 500,000 to 550,000 distinct CDR3 sequences, about 12% of them seen just once. The chain combines TRBV7-9 with TRBJ1-5; 9 bases map to TRBD1. The sample consisted of blood, either unsorted or a sorted T cell fraction (not recorded which). The TCR sequence derives from a male donor with ankylosing spondylitis. The CDR3 region is CASSLTTGGEQPQHF. CDR3 sequence (DNA): TGTGCCAGCAGCTTAACCACAGGGGGCGAGCAGCCCCAGCATTTT.